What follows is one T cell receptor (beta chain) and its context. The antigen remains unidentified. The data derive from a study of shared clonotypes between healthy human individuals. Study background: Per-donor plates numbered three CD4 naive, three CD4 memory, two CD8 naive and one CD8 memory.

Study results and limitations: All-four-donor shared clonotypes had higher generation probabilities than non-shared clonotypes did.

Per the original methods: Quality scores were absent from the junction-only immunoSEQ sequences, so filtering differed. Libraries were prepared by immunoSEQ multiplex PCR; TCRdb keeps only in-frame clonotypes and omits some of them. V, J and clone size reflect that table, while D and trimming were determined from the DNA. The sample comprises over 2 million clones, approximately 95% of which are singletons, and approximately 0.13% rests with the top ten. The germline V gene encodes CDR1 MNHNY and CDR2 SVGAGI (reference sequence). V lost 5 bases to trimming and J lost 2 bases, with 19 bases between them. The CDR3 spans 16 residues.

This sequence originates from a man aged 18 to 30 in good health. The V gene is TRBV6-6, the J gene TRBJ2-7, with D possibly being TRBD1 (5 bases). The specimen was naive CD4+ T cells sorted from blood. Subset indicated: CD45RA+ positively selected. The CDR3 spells CASSSSVGPAPYEQYF. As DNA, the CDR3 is TGTGCCAGCAGTAGCTCGGTGGGGCCAGCCCCCTACGAGCAGTACTTC.